The present T cell receptor (beta chain) was sequenced within a study of metastatic and nonmetastatic thyroid tumors. Across the whole study: Comparative analysis of repertoires was undertaken across blood and tumor or nodule tissue obtained from malignant and benign thyroid patients.

Germline CDR1 GTSNPN, CDR2 SVGIG (reference sequence). V lost 6 bases and J lost 5; bases outside the gene matches: 6. The CDR3 runs 13 residues. This clone occurred many times. Its antigen is unknown. Original data processing: Between-group CDR3 differences, defined by clinicopathological status, yielded a distant-metastasis classifier for papillary thyroid cancer. TCRdb re-analyzed the PCR reads through MiXCR. The V and J calls come from TCRdb's annotation, not from the publication. Of 40,000 or so clones in the sample, approximately 20% were seen once. Prior to thyroid surgery, none of the patients had received any treatment. Study-wide results and limits: Malignant thyroid tumors reportedly exceeded benign nodules significantly in TCR beta diversity, with the difference appearing in blood and tumor.

This chain connects TRBV30 to TRBJ2-3, with TRBD2 matching over 9 bases. The sequence came from a female donor with papillary thyroid cancer or a benign thyroid nodule (not recorded which). Some clones in this sample may be carry-over from other donors' samples. The sequenced sample consisted of blood. CDR3: CACEREERDTQYF. The CDR3 DNA reads as TGTGCCTGTGAGCGGGAGGAGCGAGATACGCAGTATTTT.